The 23 T cell receptor beta chains listed next were all sequenced from one sample in a study of T cell repertoires in cytomegalovirus infection. TCRdb re-derived calls from the reads in MiXCR, one entry per CDR3 protein. Of some 240,000 distinct CDR3 sequences in the sample, approximately 17% were seen once. The sample was CD8+ T cells from PBMCs. Receptors were obtained from a human donor in good health (CMV status not recorded). Some clones in this sample may be carry-over from other donors' samples.

The chain couples TRBV27 to TRBJ2-2; maybe TRBD1 (6 bases). There are 16 residues in the CDR3. V shed 3 bases and J shed 1 base, with 12 bases lying between them. Germline V gene sequence: CDR1 MNHEY, CDR2 SMNVEV (reference sequence). The CDR3, as DNA: TGTGCCAGCAGTTTCGCAGGGGCCTGGAACACCGGGGAGCTGTTTTTT. Protein: CASSFAGAWNTGELFF.

This chain connects TRBV4-1 to TRBJ2-1; TRBD2 matches at 16 bases. Germline V CDR1 and CDR2: MGHRA, YSYEKL. This CDR3 region has 19 residues. Germline trimming cut 1 base from V and 5 bases from J; bases unmatched to any gene: 8. The CDR3 region is CASSQGPGLAGGPNNEQFF. The CDR3 bases are TGCGCCAGCAGCCAAGGCCCGGGACTAGCGGGGGGGCCGAACAATGAGCAGTTCTTC.

CDR3 residues: CASSWNGQGVSPLHF. The DNA for the CDR3 is TGCGCCAGCAGCTGGAACGGACAGGGGGTTTCACCCCTCCACTTT. The V gene is TRBV5-1, the J gene TRBJ1-6, with 10 positions matching TRBD1. J lost 9 bases, V lost 3 bases, and 6 bases had no gene match. The CDR3 has 15 amino acids. Germline CDR1 reads SGHRS; CDR2 reads YFSETQ.

This clonotype came up many times. This chain connects TRBV7-2 to TRBJ2-3; perhaps D is TRBD1 or TRBD2 (5 bases each). This CDR3 spans 15 amino acids. Per the germline V gene, CDR1 is SGHTA and CDR2 is FQGNSA. Trimming stripped 3 bases from V and 2 bases from J, with 12 bases between. The CDR3 DNA follows: TGTGCCAGCAGCTTCATCCCGGGGCTCACAGATACGCAGTATTTT. This codes for CASSFIPGLTDTQYF.

The chain combines TRBV12-3 or TRBV12-4 with TRBJ2-1, with 7 positions matching TRBD1. The CDR3 sequence is 13 residues long. The V segment lost 6 bases and the J segment 7 bases; nucleotides outside the gene matches: 6. The CDR3 loop reads CASRLTGRNEQFF. The CDR3, as DNA: TGTGCCAGCAGATTGACAGGGCGGAATGAGCAGTTCTTC.

This clonotype turned up a few times. The chain combines TRBV12-3 or TRBV12-4 with TRBJ1-6; 8 bases are a match to TRBD1. Losses at the gene ends were 5 bases for V and 10 bases for J; bases not matched to a gene: 13. The CDR3 has 16 amino acids. This CDR3 reads CASSPTPDRVRSPLHF. The CDR3 DNA sequence: TGTGCCAGCAGTCCCACCCCGGACAGGGTTCGGTCACCCCTCCACTTT.

CDR3 amino acids: CASSTSGARPDTQYF. The CDR3 nucleotides are TGTGCCAGCAGTACTAGCGGGGCCCGCCCAGATACGCAGTATTTT. The V and J genes are TRBV6-5 and TRBJ2-3, with 10 nucleotides matching TRBD2. The CDR3 runs 15 residues. V shed 5 bases, J shed 4 bases, and the junction held 6 bases outside the gene matches. Germline loops: CDR1 MNHEY, CDR2 SVGAGI.

This clonotype was counted a few times. The V gene is TRBV7-9, the J gene TRBJ2-3; no clear D. V was trimmed by 1 base and J by 4 bases, leaving 12 bases between them. Germline values: CDR1 SEHNR, CDR2 FQNEAQ (reference sequence). CDR3 length: 15 amino acids. CDR3 in amino acids: CASSLVVEGPDTQYF. The CDR3 nucleotides read TGTGCCAGCAGCTTAGTCGTCGAAGGCCCAGATACGCAGTATTTT. Combining the CDR3 with reference TRBV7-9 and TRBJ2-3 gives the whole variable domain DTGVSQNPRHKITKRGQNVTFRCDPISEHNRLYWYRQTLGQGPEFLTYFQNEAQLEKSRLLSDRFSAERPKGSFSTLEIQRTEQGDSAMYLCASSLVVEGPDTQYFGPGTRLTVL.

The table lists this clonotype with many counts. The chain carries TRBV4-1 and TRBJ1-1; D is undetermined. Trimming shortened V by 0 bases and J by 0 bases, and 11 bases separated the two germline ends. The CDR3 is 16 amino acids. CDR1 and CDR2 from the germline V gene are MGHRA and YSYEKL. The CDR3 spells CASSQESGQLNTEAFF. The CDR3 nucleotides are TGCGCCAGCAGCCAAGAGTCCGGGCAGTTGAACACTGAAGCTTTCTTT.

CDR3 region: CASSYSASGGGTPSTDTQYF. CDR3 DNA sequence: TGTGCCAGCAGTTATTCGGCTAGCGGGGGGGGGACGCCTAGCACAGATACGCAGTATTTT. The V and J genes are TRBV6-8 and TRBJ2-3, with 12 bases that match TRBD2. This CDR3 has 20 residues. The J segment lost 0 bases and the V segment lost 3 bases, leaving 13 bases of the junction unmatched. Germline values: CDR1 MNHGY, CDR2 SAAAGT.

The sample holds many counts of this clonotype. The chain couples TRBV7-6 to TRBJ1-2, with D hard to call. This CDR3 has 15 amino acids. Germline V CDR1 and CDR2: SGHVS, FNYEAQ. Trimming cost V 0 bases and J 7 bases, with 15 bases left between them. CDR3 sequence: CASSLAADLGGGYTF. CDR3 bases: TGTGCCAGCAGCTTAGCTGCGGACTTAGGAGGTGGCTACACCTTC.

There are a few counts of this clonotype. The V call is TRBV4-1, the J call TRBJ2-7; perhaps D is TRBD1 or TRBD2 (5 bases each). This CDR3 is 11 amino acids long. V lost 4 bases and J lost 12, with 13 bases in between. Germline V lookup: CDR1 MGHRA, CDR2 YSYEKL. CDR3 sequence (DNA): TGCGCCAGCAGCCTCCTGGGGGTTATGTACTTC. Encoded protein: CASSLLGVMYF.

This chain links TRBV7-6 with TRBJ2-3; D is perhaps TRBD2 (6 bases). With 11 bases removed from V and 2 bases from J, the gap between germline ends came to 14 bases. Germline values: CDR1 SGHVS, CDR2 FNYEAQ. The CDR3 is 13 residues long. The CDR3 here is CACTGGVTDTQYF. The CDR3 DNA reads as TGTGCCTGTACGGGCGGGGTCACAGATACGCAGTATTTT.

This clonotype was detected ten times or more. The chain links TRBV25-1 to TRBJ2-2; D possibly corresponds to TRBD2 (6 bases). This CDR3 comprises 13 residues. V was shortened by 4 bases and J by 6 bases, with 9 bases between the two germline ends. Germline CDR1 is MGHDK and CDR2 is SYGVNS. The DNA for the CDR3 is TGTGCCAGCAGTGCTGGGGAGGCCGGGGAGCTGTTTTTT. It is translated as CASSAGEAGELFF.

This clonotype has just a few counts. CDR3 sequence reads: CSARAPISRVRHEQYF. The CDR3, as DNA: TGCAGTGCTAGAGCTCCAATATCCAGGGTTCGCCACGAGCAGTACTTC. The J gene is TRBJ2-7, the V gene TRBV20-1; perhaps TRBD1 as D (5 bases). The CDR3 length is 16 residues. The germline V gene has CDR1 DFQATT and CDR2 SNEGSKA (reference sequence). Trimming took off 1 base at V and 5 bases at J, with 21 bases between the two ends.

This clonotype has ten or more counts. The chain links TRBV7-8 to TRBJ1-1; 7 nucleotides match TRBD1. Germline lookup yields CDR1 SGHVS and CDR2 FQNEAQ. CDR3 length: 13 amino acids. The J segment lost 3 bases and the V segment lost 5 bases, leaving 3 bases of the junction unmatched. CDR3 nucleotide sequence: TGTGCCAGCAGCGCAACAGGGGACACTGAAGCTTTCTTT. Translation: CASSATGDTEAFF. The full variable domain, its missing parts supplied by reference TRBV7-8 and TRBJ1-1, is GAGVSQSPRYKVAKRGQDVALRCDPISGHVSLFWYQQALGQGPEFLTYFQNEAQLDKSGLPSDRFFAERPEGSVSTLKIQRTQQEDSAVYLCASSATGDTEAFFGQGTRLTVV.

This clonotype appeared a few times. The rearrangement uses TRBV4-1 and TRBJ2-2, with TRBD1 matching 9 bases. Per germline, CDR1 MGHRA and CDR2 YSYEKL. The CDR3 is 18 amino acids. V shed 5 bases, J shed 1 base, and the junction held 11 bases outside the gene matches. CDR3 nucleotides: TGCGCCAGCAGCACAAGGAGTCCGGGACAGGGGAACACCGGGGAGCTGTTTTTT. Translated: CASSTRSPGQGNTGELFF.

This clonotype was observed many times. The CDR3 reads CASSLDMWNTEAFF. CDR3 coding DNA: TGTGCCAGCAGCTTGGACATGTGGAACACTGAAGCTTTCTTT. The chain uses TRBV5-5 and TRBJ1-1; D gene uncertain. CDR1 is SGHKS, CDR2 YYEKEE, per germline (reference sequence). Trimming took 0 bases from V and 1 from J, leaving 7 bases between them. This CDR3 is built from 14 residues.

This clonotype was counted at least ten times. This chain joins TRBV7-6 and TRBJ2-7; a weak D match, TRBD1 (5 bases). From germline, CDR1 is SGHVS and CDR2 FNYEAQ. The CDR3 consists of 15 residues. With 0 bases removed from V and 6 bases from J, the gap between germline ends came to 15 bases. CDR3 sequence: CASSLAFSGFVEQYF. For the CDR3, the DNA is TGTGCCAGCAGCTTAGCCTTTTCAGGGTTCGTCGAGCAGTACTTC. Full variable domain (rest looked up from reference TRBV7-6 and TRBJ2-7): GAGVSQSPRYKVTKRGQDVALRCDPISGHVSLYWYRQALGQGPEFLTYFNYEAQQDKSGLPNDRFSAERPEGSISTLTIQRTEQRDSAMYRCASSLAFSGFVEQYFGPGTRLTVT.

This clonotype turned up a few times. The chain links TRBV6-2 or TRBV6-3 to TRBJ2-1; 10 positions agree with TRBD2. Germline CDR1 MNHEY, CDR2 SVGEGT. V was pared by 4 bases and J by 3 bases, with 6 bases of the junction left unmatched. There are 16 residues in the CDR3. CDR3 sequence: CASSSTSGPYYNEQFF. The CDR3 DNA reads as TGTGCCAGCAGTTCGACTAGCGGGCCATACTACAATGAGCAGTTCTTC.

The chain joins TRBV14 to TRBJ2-2; possibly TRBD2 for D (6 bases). Germline-derived CDR1 and CDR2 are SGHDN and FVKESK. V lost 0 bases and J 0 bases, leaving 14 bases between the germline ends. The CDR3 consists of 18 residues. CDR3 amino acids: CASSQDIGGFANTGELFF. CDR3 DNA sequence: TGTGCCAGCAGCCAAGATATCGGGGGTTTCGCGAACACCGGGGAGCTGTTTTTT.

There are a few counts of this clonotype. The chain couples TRBV14 to TRBJ2-7, with a possible D match to TRBD1 (6 bases). The CDR3 has 17 amino acids. The V end lost 8 bases, the J end lost 2 bases, and 25 bases lay between the germline ends. Germline CDR1 is SGHDN and CDR2 is FVKESK. CDR3 protein: CASSPTGSMNLPYEQYF. CDR3 bases: TGTGCCAGCTCCCCCACAGGGTCTATGAACCTCCCCTACGAGCAGTACTTC.

The chain employs TRBV2 and TRBJ2-5; 9 bases are a match to TRBD2. The J segment lost 1 base and the V segment lost 4 bases, leaving 4 bases of the junction unmatched. Germline CDR1 SNHLY, CDR2 FYNNEI. This CDR3 is built from 15 residues. The CDR3 coding sequence is TGTGCCAGCAGTGCCGGGACTAGCTCCCAAGAGACCCAGTACTTC. It is translated as CASSAGTSSQETQYF.